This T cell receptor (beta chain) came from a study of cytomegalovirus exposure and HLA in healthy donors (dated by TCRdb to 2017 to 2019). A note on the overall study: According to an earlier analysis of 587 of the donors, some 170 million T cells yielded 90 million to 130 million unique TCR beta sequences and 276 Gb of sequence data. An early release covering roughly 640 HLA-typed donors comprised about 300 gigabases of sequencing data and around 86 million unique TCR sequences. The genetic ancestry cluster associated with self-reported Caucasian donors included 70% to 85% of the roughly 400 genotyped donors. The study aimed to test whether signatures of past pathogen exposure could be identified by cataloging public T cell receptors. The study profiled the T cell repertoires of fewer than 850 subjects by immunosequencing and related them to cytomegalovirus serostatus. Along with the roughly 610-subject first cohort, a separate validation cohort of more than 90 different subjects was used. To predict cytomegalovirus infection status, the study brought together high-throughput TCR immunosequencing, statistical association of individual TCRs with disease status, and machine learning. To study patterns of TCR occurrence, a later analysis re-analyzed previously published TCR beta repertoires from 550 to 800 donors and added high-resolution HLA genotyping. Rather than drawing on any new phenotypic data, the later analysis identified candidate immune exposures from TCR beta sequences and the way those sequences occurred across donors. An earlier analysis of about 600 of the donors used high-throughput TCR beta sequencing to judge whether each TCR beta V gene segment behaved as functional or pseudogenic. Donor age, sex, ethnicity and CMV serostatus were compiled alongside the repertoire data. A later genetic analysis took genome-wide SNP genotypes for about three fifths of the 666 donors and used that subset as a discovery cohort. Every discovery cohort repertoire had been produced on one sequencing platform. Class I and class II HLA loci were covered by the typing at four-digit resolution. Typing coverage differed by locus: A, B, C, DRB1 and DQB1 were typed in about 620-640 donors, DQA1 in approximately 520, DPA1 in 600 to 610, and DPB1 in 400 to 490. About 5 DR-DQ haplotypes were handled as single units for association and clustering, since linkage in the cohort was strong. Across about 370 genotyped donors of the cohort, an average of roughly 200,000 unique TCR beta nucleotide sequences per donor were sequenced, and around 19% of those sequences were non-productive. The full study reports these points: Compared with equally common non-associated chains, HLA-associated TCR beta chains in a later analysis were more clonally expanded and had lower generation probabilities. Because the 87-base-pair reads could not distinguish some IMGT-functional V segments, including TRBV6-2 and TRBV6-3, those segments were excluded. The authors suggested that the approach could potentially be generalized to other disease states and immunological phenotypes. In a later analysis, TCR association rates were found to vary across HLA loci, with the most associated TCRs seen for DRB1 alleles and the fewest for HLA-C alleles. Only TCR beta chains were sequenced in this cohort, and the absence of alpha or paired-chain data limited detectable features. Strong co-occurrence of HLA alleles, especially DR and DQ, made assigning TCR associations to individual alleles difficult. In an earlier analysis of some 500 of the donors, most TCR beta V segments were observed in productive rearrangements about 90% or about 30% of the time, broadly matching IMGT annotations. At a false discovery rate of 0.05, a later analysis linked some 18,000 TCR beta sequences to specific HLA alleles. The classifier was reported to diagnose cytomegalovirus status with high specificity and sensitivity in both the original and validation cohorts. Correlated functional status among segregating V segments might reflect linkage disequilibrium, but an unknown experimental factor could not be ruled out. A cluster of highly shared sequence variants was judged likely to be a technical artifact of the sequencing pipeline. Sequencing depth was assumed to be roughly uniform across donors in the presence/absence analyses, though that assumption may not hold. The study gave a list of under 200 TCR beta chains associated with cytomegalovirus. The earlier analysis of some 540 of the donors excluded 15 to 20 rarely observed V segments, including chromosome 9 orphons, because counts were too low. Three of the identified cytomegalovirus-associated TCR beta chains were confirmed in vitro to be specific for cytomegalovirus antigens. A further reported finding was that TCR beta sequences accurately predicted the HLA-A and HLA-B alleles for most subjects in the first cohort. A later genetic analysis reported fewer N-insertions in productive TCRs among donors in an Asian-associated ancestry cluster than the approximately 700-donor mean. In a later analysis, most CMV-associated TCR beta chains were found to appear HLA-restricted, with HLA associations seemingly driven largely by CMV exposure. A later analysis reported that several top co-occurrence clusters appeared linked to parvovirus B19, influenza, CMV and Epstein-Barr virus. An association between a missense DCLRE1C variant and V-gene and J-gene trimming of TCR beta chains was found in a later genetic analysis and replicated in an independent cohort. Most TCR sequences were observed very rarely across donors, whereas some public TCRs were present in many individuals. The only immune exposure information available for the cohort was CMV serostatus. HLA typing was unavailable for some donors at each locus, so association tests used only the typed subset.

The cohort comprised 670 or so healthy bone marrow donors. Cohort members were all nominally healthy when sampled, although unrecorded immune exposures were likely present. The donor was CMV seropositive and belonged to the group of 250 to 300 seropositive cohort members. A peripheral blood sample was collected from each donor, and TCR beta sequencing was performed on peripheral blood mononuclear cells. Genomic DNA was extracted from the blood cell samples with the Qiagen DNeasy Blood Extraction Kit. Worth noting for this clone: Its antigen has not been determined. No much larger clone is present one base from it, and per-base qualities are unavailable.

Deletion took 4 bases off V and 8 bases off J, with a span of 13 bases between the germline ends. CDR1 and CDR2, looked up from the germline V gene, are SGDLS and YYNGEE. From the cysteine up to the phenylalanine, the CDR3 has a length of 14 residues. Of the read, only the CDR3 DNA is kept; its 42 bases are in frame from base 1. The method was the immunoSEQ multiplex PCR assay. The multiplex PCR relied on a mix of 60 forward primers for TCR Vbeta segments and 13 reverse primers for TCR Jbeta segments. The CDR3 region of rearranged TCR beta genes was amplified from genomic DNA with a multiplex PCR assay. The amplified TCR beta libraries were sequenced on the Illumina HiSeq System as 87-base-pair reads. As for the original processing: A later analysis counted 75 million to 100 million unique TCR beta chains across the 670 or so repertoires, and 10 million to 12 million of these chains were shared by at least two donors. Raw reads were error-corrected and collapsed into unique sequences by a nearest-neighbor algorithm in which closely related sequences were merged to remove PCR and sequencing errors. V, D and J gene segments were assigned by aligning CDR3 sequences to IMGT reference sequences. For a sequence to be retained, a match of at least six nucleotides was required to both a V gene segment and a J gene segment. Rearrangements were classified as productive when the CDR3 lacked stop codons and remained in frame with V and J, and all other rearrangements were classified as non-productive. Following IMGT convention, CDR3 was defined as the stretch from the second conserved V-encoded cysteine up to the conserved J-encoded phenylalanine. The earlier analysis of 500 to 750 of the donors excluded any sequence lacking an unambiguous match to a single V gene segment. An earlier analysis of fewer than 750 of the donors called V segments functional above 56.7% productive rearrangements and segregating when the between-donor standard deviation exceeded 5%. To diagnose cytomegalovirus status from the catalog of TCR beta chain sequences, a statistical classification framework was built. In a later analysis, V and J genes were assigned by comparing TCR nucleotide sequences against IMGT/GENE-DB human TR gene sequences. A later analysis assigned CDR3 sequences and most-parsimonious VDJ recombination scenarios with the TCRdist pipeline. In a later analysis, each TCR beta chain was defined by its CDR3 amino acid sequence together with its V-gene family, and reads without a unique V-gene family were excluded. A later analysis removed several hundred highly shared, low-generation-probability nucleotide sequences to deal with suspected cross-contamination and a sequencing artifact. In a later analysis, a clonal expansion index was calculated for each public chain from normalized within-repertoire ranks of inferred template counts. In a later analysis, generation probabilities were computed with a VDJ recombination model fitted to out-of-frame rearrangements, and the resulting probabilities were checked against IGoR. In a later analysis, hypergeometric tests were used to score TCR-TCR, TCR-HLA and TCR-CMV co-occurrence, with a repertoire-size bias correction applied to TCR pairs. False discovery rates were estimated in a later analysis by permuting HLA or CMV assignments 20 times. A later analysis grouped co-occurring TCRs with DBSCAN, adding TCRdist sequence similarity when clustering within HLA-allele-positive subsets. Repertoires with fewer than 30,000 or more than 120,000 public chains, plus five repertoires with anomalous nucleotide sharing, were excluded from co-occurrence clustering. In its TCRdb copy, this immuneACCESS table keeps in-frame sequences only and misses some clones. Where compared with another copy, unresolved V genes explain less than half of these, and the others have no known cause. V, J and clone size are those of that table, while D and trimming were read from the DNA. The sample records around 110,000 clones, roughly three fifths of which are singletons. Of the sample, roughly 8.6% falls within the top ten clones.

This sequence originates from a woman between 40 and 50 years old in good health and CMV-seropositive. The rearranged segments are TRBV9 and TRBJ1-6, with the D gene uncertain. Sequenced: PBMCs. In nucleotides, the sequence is TGTGCCAGCAGCACCAGCCCTCGGGATTCACCCCTCCACTTT. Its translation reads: CASSTSPRDSPLHF. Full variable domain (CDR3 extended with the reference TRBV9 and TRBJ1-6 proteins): DSGVTQTPKHLITATGQRVTLRCSPRSGDLSVYWYQQSLDQGLQFLIQYYNGEERAKGNILERFSAQQFPDLHSELNLSSLELGDSALYFCASSTSPRDSPLHFGNGTRLTVT.